The 25 T cell receptor beta chains below all came from one sample that was sequenced in a study of blood T cells in healthy people across ages. A J-beta primer mix and a sample-barcoded 5' primer were used in a second PCR of about 7 to 12 cycles. TCRdb used MiXCR to reprocess the 5' RACE reads, holding one entry per CDR3 protein. In the table there are 1 million or so distinct CDR3 sequences, less than 50% of which are singletons. Sequences were obtained from blood. The receptors originated from a woman aged 55-75 years in good health.

This chain uses TRBV5-1 with TRBJ2-1; TRBD2 might be the D (5 bases). Germline assignment: CDR1 SGHRS and CDR2 YFSETQ. V was trimmed by 0 bases and J by 8 bases, leaving 15 bases between them. The length of the CDR3 is 15 residues. CDR3 in DNA: TGCGCCAGCAGCTTGGAGGACTCCTTGTCGGATGAGCAGTTCTTC. It encodes CASSLEDSLSDEQFF.

This clonotype was detected only once. An end of the junction differs from the germline gene, which may be a read error. The CDR3 DNA sequence: TGTGCCAACAGCCCTCGCCGGGGAGTCGAGTACTTC. Residues: CANSPRRGVEYF. This chain joins TRBV13 and TRBJ2-5; weak D call: TRBD2 (5 bases). The CDR3 extends over 12 amino acids. Germline CDR1 PRHDT, CDR2 FYEKMQ (reference sequence).

V and J are TRBV15 and TRBJ1-4, with D maybe TRBD1 (5 bases). The CDR3 covers 16 residues. CDR1 and CDR2 from the germline V gene are LNHNV and YYDKDF (reference sequence). The ends were cut back, 0 bases at V and 9 bases at J, with 17 bases in the middle. The DNA for the CDR3 is TGTGCCACCAGCAGAGATCCTCCCGGGGCAGCGAAAAAACTGTTTTTT. Encoded protein: CATSRDPPGAAKKLFF.

The V call is TRBV2, the J call TRBJ2-3; D is possibly TRBD2 (6 bases). The CDR3 runs to 17 residues. CDR1 SNHLY and CDR2 FYNNEI come from the germline V gene. V was cut by 6 bases and J by 0 bases, with 19 bases left in between. In DNA form, the CDR3 reads TGTGCCAGCAGGGCCGGGGGACCCAACGGGAGCACAGATACGCAGTATTTT. It encodes CASRAGGPNGSTDTQYF.

The chain has TRBV19 and TRBJ2-3; 13 bases fit TRBD2. Losses at the gene ends were 7 bases for V and 3 bases for J; bases not matched to a gene: 1. The CDR3 runs 14 residues. Looked up from germline, CDR1 is LNHDA and CDR2 is SQIVND (reference sequence). The DNA of the CDR3 is TGTGCCAGTAAACTAGCGGGAGGGACAGATACGCAGTATTTT. Its protein is CASKLAGGTDTQYF. The whole variable domain, filled in from reference TRBV19 and TRBJ2-3, reads DGGITQSPKYLFRKEGQNVTLSCEQNLNHDAMYWYRQDPGQGLRLIYYSQIVNDFQKGDIAEGYSVSREKKESFPLTVTSAQKNPTAFYLCASKLAGGTDTQYFGPGTRLTVL.

This clonotype was found a few times. The chain combines TRBV7-9 with TRBJ2-4; 13 bases map to TRBD2. The DNA end favors TRBJ2-5, so the J call may be wrong. Looked up from germline, CDR1 is SEHNR and CDR2 is FQNEAQ (reference sequence). The CDR3 length is 16 residues. CDR3 nucleotide sequence: TGTGCCAGCAGCCAACCCGGACTAGCGGGAGACGAGACCCAGTACTTC. This encodes CASSQPGLAGDETQYF.

This clonotype appeared a few times. The chain couples TRBV2 to TRBJ2-5; D uncertain. Germline CDR1 SNHLY, CDR2 FYNNEI. This CDR3 contains 13 residues. The V end lost 5 bases, the J end lost 5 bases, and 12 bases lay between the germline ends. In DNA, the CDR3 is TGTGCCAGCAGTAGGGTGGGTTATGAGACCCAGTACTTC. Its protein is CASSRVGYETQYF.

Remarks on this clonotype: A read error may produce the germline difference seen at one junction end. J is TRBJ1-6 and V is TRBV6-5; 8 bases fit TRBD1. Germline CDR1 and CDR2: MNHEY and SVGAGI. This CDR3 is 12 amino acids long. CDR3 residues: CASRYSGQALHF. CDR3 coding DNA: TGTGCCAGCAGGTACTCGGGACAGGCCCTCCACTTT.

The chain is built from TRBV4-2 and TRBJ2-2; possible D gene TRBD2, 5 bases. Germline lookup yields CDR1 LGHNA and CDR2 YNFKEQ. This CDR3 is 14 amino acids long. With 4 bases removed from V and 7 bases from J, the gap between germline ends came to 13 bases. In DNA, the CDR3 is TGTGCCAGCAGCCCCGAGGGTTCAGGCGGGGAGCTGTTTTTT. Translation gives CASSPEGSGGELFF.

This chain uses TRBV7-3 with TRBJ2-5, with D tentatively TRBD1 (6 bases). Near its end, the DNA agrees better with TRBJ2-7, so the J call may be wrong. CDR1 and CDR2 from the germline V gene are SGHTA and FQGTGA. The CDR3 runs to 15 residues. The CDR3 nucleotides are TGTGCCAGCAGCCTACTCGACAGGACTTCCTACGAGCAGTACTTC. It encodes CASSLLDRTSYEQYF.

V and J are TRBV29-1 and TRBJ2-3; D possibly corresponds to TRBD1 (5 bases). Germline V CDR1 and CDR2: SQVTM, ANQGSEA. The V gene lost 1 base and the J gene lost 1 base, with 9 bases spanning the gap. The CDR3 loop spans 14 amino acids. The CDR3 here is CSVEGRDGTDTQYF. DNA of the CDR3: TGCAGCGTTGAAGGCAGGGATGGCACAGATACGCAGTATTTT.

The chain links TRBV6-2 or TRBV6-3 to TRBJ2-1; TRBD1 matches 12 bases. Germline CDR1 is MNHEY and CDR2 is SVGEGT. The CDR3 has 15 residues. V was clipped by 5 bases and J by 9 bases; unmatched bases: 8. In DNA form, the CDR3 reads TGTGCCAGCAGTGACCGGGACAGGGGGCTCTGTGAGCAGTTCTTC. Its translation is CASSDRDRGLCEQFF.

The V gene is TRBV12-5, the J gene TRBJ2-7; 11 bases match TRBD1. With V trimmed by 2 bases and J by 3 bases, 12 bases remained unmatched. Germline V gene lookup returns CDR1 LGHNT and CDR2 FRNRAP. The CDR3 extends over 18 amino acids. CDR3 region: CASGLKDRGPSGLYEQYF. Written as DNA, the CDR3 is TGTGCTAGTGGTTTGAAGGACAGGGGGCCCAGTGGGCTCTACGAGCAGTACTTC.

CDR3 nucleotides: TGCGCCAGCAGCTCCACAGTGGGAGGCTACACCTTC. This translates into CASSSTVGGYTF. V and J are TRBV5-1 and TRBJ1-2; D is unresolved. With 3 bases removed from V and 8 bases from J, the gap between germline ends came to 11 bases. CDR1 is SGHRS, CDR2 YFSETQ, per germline. CDR3 size: 12 residues.

V usage is TRBV5-1 and J usage is TRBJ2-3, with D unclear. Germline CDR1 is SGHRS and CDR2 is YFSETQ. This CDR3 contains 15 residues. Trimming took 1 base from V and 2 from J, leaving 11 bases between them. This chain's CDR3 is CASSLKGSHTDTQYF. CDR3 nucleotide sequence: TGCGCCAGCAGCTTGAAGGGCAGCCACACAGATACGCAGTATTTT.

This clonotype came up a few times. This rearrangement joins TRBV6-1 to TRBJ2-1, with TRBD2 matching over 10 bases. This CDR3 is 18 amino acids long. V lost 6 bases, J lost 0 bases, and 11 bases stayed unmatched. Germline loops: CDR1 MNHNS, CDR2 SASEGT. CDR3 region: CASSAGLARFSSYNEQFF. CDR3 in DNA: TGTGCCAGCAGCGCGGGACTAGCGAGATTCAGCTCCTACAATGAGCAGTTCTTC.

This clonotype came up a few times. This chain links TRBV18 with TRBJ2-7; 7 bases are shared with TRBD1. The CDR3 loop spans 14 amino acids. With V trimmed by 3 bases and J by 3 bases, 5 bases remained unmatched. Germline CDR1 KGHSH, CDR2 LQKENI. CDR3 amino acids: CASSPWTGYYEQYF. The CDR3 DNA reads as TGTGCCAGCTCACCTTGGACAGGCTACTACGAGCAGTACTTC.

The chain employs TRBV28 and TRBJ1-2; 10 bases match TRBD1. Trimming at V came to 7 bases and at J to 3 bases, leaving 5 bases not matched to a gene. Germline V gives CDR1 MDHEN, CDR2 SYDVKM. The CDR3 extends over 14 amino acids. Here the CDR3 DNA reads TGTGCCAGCATGGGACAGGGGCCTGACTATGGCTACACCTTC. It specifies CASMGQGPDYGYTF.

J is TRBJ2-3 and V is TRBV6-5; 12 nucleotides align to TRBD2. Unmatched junction bases numbered 10, after V lost 1 base and J lost 5 bases. This CDR3 has 18 amino acids. Per the germline V gene, CDR1 is MNHEY and CDR2 is SVGAGI. The CDR3 DNA is TGTGCCAGCAGTTACTTACCCCCGACTAGCGGGAGAGGAGATACGCAGTATTTT. Its translation is CASSYLPPTSGRGDTQYF.

The chain carries TRBV2 and TRBJ2-6; no definite D call. This CDR3 spans 18 amino acids. With 0 bases removed from V and 0 bases from J, the gap between germline ends came to 12 bases. Germline loops: CDR1 SNHLY, CDR2 FYNNEI. The CDR3 loop is CASSEAPSFYSGANVLTF. Written as DNA, the CDR3 is TGTGCCAGCAGTGAAGCCCCGTCCTTTTACTCTGGGGCCAACGTCCTGACTTTC.

The rearrangement uses TRBV2 and TRBJ2-4; 9 bases agree with TRBD2. V dropped 10 bases and J dropped 13; count of bases not matched to a gene: 14. Per the germline V gene, CDR1 is SNHLY and CDR2 is FYNNEI. CDR3 size: 13 residues. The CDR3 region is CATGLAREGEQYF. The CDR3 DNA follows: TGTGCCACCGGACTAGCGCGAGAGGGGGAGCAGTACTTC.

The chain employs TRBV11-2 and TRBJ2-7; the match to TRBD2 covers 9 bases. Trimming took 8 bases from V and 2 from J; bases not matched to a gene: 13. In germline, CDR1 is SGHAT, CDR2 FQNNGV. The CDR3 length is 16 residues. CDR3 sequence reads: CASGYLLAGPTYEQYF. The CDR3 coding sequence is TGTGCCAGCGGCTACCTACTAGCGGGCCCGACCTACGAGCAGTACTTC. Together with reference TRBV11-2 and TRBJ2-7, the CDR3 gives the full variable domain: EAGVAQSPRYKIIEKRQSVAFWCNPISGHATLYWYQQILGQGPKLLIQFQNNGVVDDSQLPKDRFSAERLKGVDSTLKIQPAKLEDSAVYLCASGYLLAGPTYEQYFGPGTRLTVT.

The chain recombines TRBV2 with TRBJ2-1; D tentatively fits TRBD1 or TRBD2 (5 bases each). Germline-derived CDR1 and CDR2 are SNHLY and FYNNEI. The CDR3 extends over 13 amino acids. Trimming left V 11 bases short and J 6 bases short, with 17 bases between. This CDR3 is CASQTIGGNEQFF. The CDR3 nucleotides are TGTGCCTCCCAAACAATTGGGGGCAATGAGCAGTTCTTC.

This clonotype was detected only a few times. In DNA, the CDR3 is TGTGCCAGCAGTGTTGGACTAGCGGGAGGACTATTTCTAGCCAAAAACATTCAGTACTTC. It translates to CASSVGLAGGLFLAKNIQYF. J is TRBJ2-4 and V is TRBV25-1; 14 bases match TRBD2. From germline, CDR1 is MGHDK and CDR2 SYGVNS. The CDR3 sequence is 20 residues long. The V gene end was trimmed by 4 bases and the J gene end by 0 bases; junction bases not matched to a gene: 11.

In this sample, this clonotype turned up a few times. The chain has TRBV2 and TRBJ1-1; D unclear. Germline CDR1 is SNHLY and CDR2 is FYNNEI. CDR3 length: 12 amino acids. V lost 5 bases and J 1 base, leaving 5 bases between the germline ends. CDR3 in amino acids: CASSLQNTEAFF. The CDR3 DNA reads TGTGCCAGCAGTTTACAGAACACTGAAGCTTTCTTT.